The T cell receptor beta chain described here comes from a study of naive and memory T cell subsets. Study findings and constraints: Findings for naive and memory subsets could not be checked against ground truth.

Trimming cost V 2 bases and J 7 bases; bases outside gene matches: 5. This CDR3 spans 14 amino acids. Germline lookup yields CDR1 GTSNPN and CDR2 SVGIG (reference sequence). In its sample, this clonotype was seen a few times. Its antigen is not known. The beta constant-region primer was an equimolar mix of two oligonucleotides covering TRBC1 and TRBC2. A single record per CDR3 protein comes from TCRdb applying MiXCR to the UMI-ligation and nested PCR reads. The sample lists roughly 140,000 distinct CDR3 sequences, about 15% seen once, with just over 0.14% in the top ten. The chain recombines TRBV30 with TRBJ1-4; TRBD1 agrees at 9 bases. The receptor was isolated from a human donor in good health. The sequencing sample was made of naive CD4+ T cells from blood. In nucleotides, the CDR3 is TGTGCCTGGAGTATGGGACAGGGCCCTGAAAAACTGTTTTTT. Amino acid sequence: CAWSMGQGPEKLFF. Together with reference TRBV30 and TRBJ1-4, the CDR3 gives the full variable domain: SQTIHQWPATLVQPVGSPLSLECTVEGTSNPNLYWYRQAAGRGLQLLFYSVGIGQISSEVPQNLSASRPQDRQFILSSKKLLLSDSGFYLCAWSMGQGPEKLFFGSGTQLSVL.